The 2 T cell receptor beta chains presented below share a single source sample, sequenced in a study of shared clonotypes between healthy human individuals. The method was immunoSEQ multiplex PCR; TCRdb's version includes in-frame clones alone and lacks a portion of them. The repertoire holds approximately 2.1 million clones, with roughly 93% as singletons. Sequencing was performed on naive CD4+ T cells from PBMCs. Subset of the sample: CD45RA+ positively selected. The receptors were sampled from a man younger than 30 in good health. Some clones in this sample may be carry-over from other donors' samples.

V gene TRBV19 combines with J gene TRBJ1-1, with D perhaps matching TRBD1 (5 bases). The ends were cut back, 6 bases at V and 7 bases at J, with 18 bases in the middle. The CDR3 covers 14 residues. Germline lookup yields CDR1 LNHDA and CDR2 SQIVND (reference sequence). The CDR3 bases are TGTGCCAGTAGACCTCCCTCGGGGCGATTTGAAGCTTTCTTT. It is translated as CASRPPSGRFEAFF. Filled out from reference TRBV19 and TRBJ1-1, the complete variable domain reads DGGITQSPKYLFRKEGQNVTLSCEQNLNHDAMYWYRQDPGQGLRLIYYSQIVNDFQKGDIAEGYSVSREKKESFPLTVTSAQKNPTAFYLCASRPPSGRFEAFFGQGTRLTVV.

The V call is TRBV11-2, the J call TRBJ2-1; no firm D call. The CDR3 contains 16 residues. V shed 0 bases and J shed 2 bases, with 11 bases lying between them. Germline V gene sequence: CDR1 SGHAT, CDR2 FQNNGV. The CDR3 sequence is CASSLEQIPPYNEQFF. In nucleotides, the CDR3 is TGTGCCAGCAGCTTAGAACAAATACCCCCCTACAATGAGCAGTTCTTC.